The sequence of this T cell receptor (beta chain) was determined in a study of cytomegalovirus exposure and HLA in healthy donors. The primer mix had 60 Vbeta and 13 Jbeta primers. Repertoires were generated with immunoSEQ multiplex PCR, while TCRdb's copy carries only in-frame clones and drops some. Of 150,000 to 200,000 clones in the sample, around 75% were seen once. Concerning this clone: What it binds is not known.

Study observations and caveats: V- and J-gene trimming of TCR beta was linked (in a later analysis) to a missense DCLRE1C variant. Donors were assumed by presence/absence analyses to have roughly uniform sequencing depth.

The TCR was taken from a human donor in good health. Sequencing was carried out using PBMCs.

The CDR3 nucleotides read TGTGCCAGCAGCTTATCGGGGGGGCCCCGGGAGACCCAGTACTTC. Translating it yields CASSLSGGPRETQYF. This chain connects TRBV7-2 to TRBJ2-5; TRBD2 matches 8 bases. The CDR3 is made up of 15 amino acids. After removal of 2 bases from V and 5 bases from J, the junction contained 7 bases not matched to a gene. The germline V gene encodes CDR1 SGHTA and CDR2 FQGNSA.